These 12 T cell receptor beta chains share one sample of origin, sequenced in a study of beta chain features in type 1 diabetes. The authors reverse transcribed all of the isolated RNA, so sequencing captured expressed TCRB transcripts. Generated by immunoSEQ multiplex PCR, the TCRdb table keeps only in-frame clones and is missing some. Altogether around 340,000 clones are present, 8% being singletons, with the ten largest covering approximately 0.44%. Sequencing used central memory CD4+ T cells from blood. The receptors originated from a woman aged 18-29 years in good health.

This clone turned up a few times. The chain joins TRBV4-3 to TRBJ1-2; D unclear. The V end was cut by 2 bases, the J end by 4 bases, with 11 bases between. The V gene's germline CDR1 is LGHNA and CDR2 YSLEER. The CDR3 consists of 14 residues. The CDR3 loop is CASSQRADVYGYTF. CDR3 nucleotide sequence: TGCGCCAGCAGCCAAAGGGCAGACGTCTATGGCTACACCTTC.

As regards this clone: A read error may produce the germline difference seen at one junction end. The chain is built from TRBV27 and TRBJ1-4; D uncertain. The CDR3 has 11 amino acids. CDR1 is MNHEY and CDR2 is SMNVEV in the germline V gene (reference sequence). DNA for the CDR3: TGTGCCAGCGGTTTCCGGGAAAAACTGTTTTTT. Amino acids: CASGFREKLFF.

This clone showed up just a few times. V usage is TRBV29-1 and J usage is TRBJ2-7; TRBD1 agrees at 8 bases. The CDR3 is 16 residues long. The germline gives CDR1 SQVTM, CDR2 ANQGSEA. The ends lost 2 bases at V and 6 bases at J; junction bases unmatched: 15. The DNA of the CDR3 is TGCAGCGTTGAAAAGGGTCATGGACAGGGAAAAGGCGAGCAGTACTTC. Its translation: CSVEKGHGQGKGEQYF.

The chain joins TRBV28 to TRBJ2-7, with D perhaps matching TRBD1 or TRBD2 (5 bases each). This CDR3 is 13 amino acids long. Between the trimmed V and J ends, which lost 4 bases and 6 bases, there was a span of 13 bases. Looked up from germline, CDR1 is MDHEN and CDR2 is SYDVKM. CDR3 nucleotides: TGTGCCAGCAGTTATTTGCCTGGGGGCGAGCAGTACTTC. Translating it yields CASSYLPGGEQYF.

This clone was seen a few times. The chain has TRBV5-4 and TRBJ1-5; 7 nucleotides align to TRBD1. Per germline, CDR1 SGHNT and CDR2 YYREEE (reference sequence). J gave up 3 bases and V 4 bases, and 7 bases lay outside the gene matches. The CDR3 has 15 amino acids. The CDR3 nucleotides are TGTGCCAGCAGCGTGCAGGGGGTGTCCAATCAGCCCCAGCATTTT. As protein: CASSVQGVSNQPQHF. Together with reference TRBV5-4 and TRBJ1-5, the CDR3 gives the full variable domain: ETGVTQSPTHLIKTRGQQVTLRCSSQSGHNTVSWYQQALGQGPQFIFQYYREEENGRGNFPPRFSGLQFPNYSSELNVNALELDDSALYLCASSVQGVSNQPQHFGDGTRLSIL.

In this sample, this clone turned up a few times. The chain combines TRBV7-2 with TRBJ2-1; possibly TRBD1 for D (5 bases). Trimming left V 4 bases short and J 9 bases short, with 13 bases between. This CDR3 has 13 amino acids. Germline-derived CDR1 and CDR2 are SGHTA and FQGNSA. As DNA, the CDR3 is TGTGCCAGCAGCTGGACATTGGCCGGTGAGCAGTTCTTC. This encodes CASSWTLAGEQFF.

In this sample, this clone turned up many times. The rearrangement joins TRBV7-6 to TRBJ2-3, with 7 bases matching TRBD1. CDR3 size: 16 residues. Per the germline V gene, CDR1 is SGHVS and CDR2 is FNYEAQ. The ends lost 5 bases at V and 1 base at J; junction bases unmatched: 9. The CDR3 loop is CASSNAQGTGTDTQYF. In nucleotides, the CDR3 is TGTGCCAGCAGCAACGCACAGGGGACGGGCACAGATACGCAGTATTTT.

The chain carries TRBV7-8 and TRBJ2-7, with D possibly being TRBD1 (6 bases). This CDR3 has 18 residues. The ends were cut back, 5 bases at V and 0 bases at J, with 23 bases in the middle. The germline gives CDR1 SGHVS, CDR2 FQNEAQ. The DNA for the CDR3 is TGTGCCAGCAGCGACAAGAGGGTGCTGACAGGCCTCTCCTACGAGCAGTACTTC. Its translation: CASSDKRVLTGLSYEQYF.

In its sample, this clone was seen a few times. This chain uses TRBV4-3 with TRBJ2-5, with TRBD1 as a possible D gene (6 bases). V was shortened by 3 bases and J by 4 bases, with 12 bases between the two germline ends. CDR3 length: 14 amino acids. Per the germline V gene, CDR1 is LGHNA and CDR2 is YSLEER. The CDR3 loop is CASSHTQGLETQYF. DNA for the CDR3: TGCGCCAGCAGCCACACACAGGGATTAGAGACCCAGTACTTC.

This clone was counted between two and nine times. The V and J genes are TRBV11-2 and TRBJ2-5; a possible D gene is TRBD2 (5 bases). Trimming cost V 5 bases and J 5 bases, with 21 bases left between them. The CDR3 is 16 residues long. Germline V gene sequence: CDR1 SGHAT, CDR2 FQNNGV. CDR3 sequence reads: CASSQFEGRPRETQYF. DNA for the CDR3: TGTGCCAGCAGCCAGTTTGAGGGCCGTCCGCGGGAGACCCAGTACTTC.

This clone was seen more than once but under ten times. The chain employs TRBV2 and TRBJ2-5, with 9 nucleotides matching TRBD2. The CDR3 length is 19 residues. With 0 bases clipped from V and 3 bases from J, the junction kept 14 bases outside the gene matches. Germline V gives CDR1 SNHLY, CDR2 FYNNEI. CDR3 protein: CASSEALGYSGRGKETQYF. As DNA, the CDR3 is TGTGCCAGCAGTGAAGCCCTGGGCTATAGCGGGAGAGGGAAAGAGACCCAGTACTTC.

Regarding this clone: At one end, the junction sequence differs from germline, possibly due to a read error. V and J are TRBV7-2 and TRBJ2-5; 13 nucleotides agree with TRBD2. Germline assignment: CDR1 SGHTA and CDR2 FQGNSA. The CDR3 totals 12 residues. The CDR3 DNA is TGTGCCAGCACCCCGGGACTAGCGGGAACGGACTTC. Amino acids: CASTPGLAGTDF.